The present entry profiles one T cell receptor beta chain with its context. The antigen is not known. Genomic DNA belonging to each subset was distributed in equal measure over several immunoSEQ plates. Sorted-subset replicate PCRs used about 200 ng of genomic DNA. This amount corresponded to some 30,000 T cell genomes. Profiling relied on immunoSEQ multiplex PCR, and the TCRdb table lists in-frame clones only, not all of them. In the table there are some 380,000 clones, 90% to 98% of which are singletons. The data stem from a study of shared clonotypes between healthy human individuals. Study-wide points: The study generally estimated greater richness for naive than memory subsets.

CDR1 is LNHDA, CDR2 SQIVND, per germline (reference sequence). Trimming cost V 6 bases and J 13 bases, with 4 bases left between them. This CDR3 contains 8 residues. Sequencing was carried out using memory CD8+ T cells sorted from blood. Documented subset: CD45RO+ cells pooled with CCR7-negative TemRA cells. The sequence derives from a man younger than 40 in good health. The rearrangement uses TRBV19 and TRBJ2-1; D gene uncertain. For the CDR3, the DNA is TGTGCCAGTAGCATACAGTTCTTC. This codes for CASSIQFF.